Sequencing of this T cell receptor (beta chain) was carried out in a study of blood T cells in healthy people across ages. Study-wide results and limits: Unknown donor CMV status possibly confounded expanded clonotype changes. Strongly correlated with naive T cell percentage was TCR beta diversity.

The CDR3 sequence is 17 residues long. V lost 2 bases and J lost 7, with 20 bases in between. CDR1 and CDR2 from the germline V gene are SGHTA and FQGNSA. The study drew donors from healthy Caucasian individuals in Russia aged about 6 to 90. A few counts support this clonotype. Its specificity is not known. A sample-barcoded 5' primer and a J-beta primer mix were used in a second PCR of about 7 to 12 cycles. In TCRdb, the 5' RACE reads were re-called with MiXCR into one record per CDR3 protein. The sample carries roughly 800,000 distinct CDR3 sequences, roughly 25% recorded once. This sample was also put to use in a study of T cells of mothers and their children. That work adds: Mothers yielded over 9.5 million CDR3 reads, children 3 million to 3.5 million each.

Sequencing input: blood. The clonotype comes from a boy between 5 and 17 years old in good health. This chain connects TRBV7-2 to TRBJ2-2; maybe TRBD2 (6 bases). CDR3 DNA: TGTGCCAGCAGCTTACGGCCGGGCTTTGGTAGCGGCGGGGAGCTGTTTTTT. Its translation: CASSLRPGFGSGGELFF.